The clone carrying this T cell receptor beta chain showed up just a few times. The target antigen is unknown. The record originates from a study of graft-versus-host responses after intestinal transplantation. The wider study: Anti-thymocyte globulin induction, then tacrolimus and steroids for two to four years, went to all recipients.

This table comes from immunoSEQ multiplex PCR, and its TCRdb copy is limited to in-frame clones, with some not included. The sample has about 50,000 clones; about 93% are singletons. CDR3 size: 14 residues. Germline CDR1 and CDR2: LNHDA and SQIVND (reference sequence). J lost 4 bases, V lost 2 bases, and 0 bases had no gene match. Findings and caveats of the study: GvH clones were found in recipient marrow; some appeared first in ileum or blood.

The starting material was unstimulated CD4+ T cells sorted from spleen or lymph node cells, obtained before transplant. This clonotype was sampled from a human donor who was the organ donor for an intestinal transplant. The rearrangement uses TRBV19 and TRBJ2-2; 8 nucleotides match TRBD2. The chain's CDR3 is CASSILAGTGELFF. The CDR3 region has the DNA TGTGCCAGTAGTATACTAGCGGGCACCGGGGAGCTGTTTTTT.